Sequencing of this T cell receptor beta chain was carried out in a study of T cell responses to AZD1222 COVID-19 vaccine. Study-wide findings and caveats: Among those given AZD1222, only five to seven were seropositive at baseline. Donors skewed white British and female; clonal diversity was possibly underestimated.

The CDR3 has 14 residues. V was shortened by 1 base and J by 3 bases, with 10 bases between the two germline ends. Germline V gene sequence: CDR1 SGHDT, CDR2 YYEEEE. Some second doses came at about 4 weeks and others at about 12 weeks; these were pooled. Details on this clone: Its antigen remains unidentified.

Profiling relied on immunoSEQ multiplex PCR, and the TCRdb table lists in-frame clones only, not all of them. The sample consists of 100,000 to 150,000 clones, under 95% of them appearing once. Sequencing used peripheral blood, obtained 28 days after the second AZD1222 dose. The chain links TRBV5-6 to TRBJ1-2; D gene ambiguous. The source is an adult who received the AZD1222 COVID-19 vaccine. The CDR3 spells CASSLLAPDYGYTF. DNA of the CDR3: TGTGCCAGCAGCTTGTTAGCCCCCGACTATGGCTACACCTTC.